This T cell receptor (beta chain) was captured by sequencing in a study of T cell responses to AZD1222 COVID-19 vaccine. Across the study: Doses given second, at about 4 or about 12 weeks, were pooled.

Only in-frame clones appear in the TCRdb table, and some are missing; sequencing was by immunoSEQ multiplex PCR. The data contain more than 100,000 clones, 91% of them seen just once; the ten biggest clones take up 45%. Study results and limitations: AZD1222 recipients seropositive at baseline numbered only 5 to 7. The sample set comprised mostly white British donors with more females, and clonal diversity was possibly underestimated.

Details on this clone: Its antigen is not known.

Losses at the gene ends were 3 bases for V and 10 bases for J; bases not matched to a gene: 8. CDR1 is LNHDA, CDR2 SQIVND, per germline (reference sequence). CDR3 size: 13 residues. This chain uses TRBV19 with TRBJ1-1; 7 nucleotides align to TRBD1. The receptor was isolated from an adult in good health. Sequenced material: peripheral blood, taken on day 0 of AZD1222 vaccination. CDR3 residues: CASSIRGGVGAFF. Written as DNA, the CDR3 is TGTGCCAGTAGTATTAGAGGGGGCGTCGGAGCTTTCTTT.